What follows are 8 T cell receptor beta chains derived from one specimen sequenced in a study of beta chain features in type 1 diabetes. Expressed TCRB transcripts got sequenced, as all isolated RNA was reverse transcribed. Repertoires were generated with immunoSEQ multiplex PCR, while TCRdb's copy carries only in-frame clones and drops some. The table has around 170,000 clones, roughly 9% seen once. Antigens of these TCRs are unknown. Study-wide results and caveats: Shorter TCRB CDR3s, moderately but significantly so, marked every one of the four CD4+ subsets in Type 1 diabetes patients.

Source material: central memory CD4+ T cells from blood. The receptors originated from a woman between 25 and 40 years old with type 1 diabetes.

Written as DNA, the CDR3 is TGTGCCAGCAGCTTAGGTCGCAGTCTCACCGGGGAGCTGTTTTTT. Translated, it gives CASSLGRSLTGELFF. This chain uses TRBV7-9 with TRBJ2-2; no clear D. CDR1 and CDR2 (germline): SEHNR, FQNEAQ (reference sequence). The CDR3 has 15 residues. V was shortened by 1 base and J by 4 bases, with 10 bases between the two germline ends.

A few counts support this clone. The chain joins TRBV18 to TRBJ1-2; the D gene is possibly TRBD1 (5 bases). The V gene lost 4 bases and the J gene lost 6 bases, with 18 bases spanning the gap. This CDR3 spans 15 amino acids. Looked up from germline, CDR1 is KGHSH and CDR2 is LQKENI. The CDR3 loop reads CASSLRRGEGDGYTF. For the CDR3, the DNA is TGTGCCAGCTCACTTAGGAGGGGAGAAGGGGATGGCTACACCTTC.

Regarding this clone: At the DNA level, this CDR3 is encoded by other sequences in the same sample as well. The chain couples TRBV9 to TRBJ1-1; 8 bases match TRBD1. CDR1 and CDR2 from the germline V gene are SGDLS and YYNGEE. This CDR3 is built from 14 residues. After removal of 3 bases from V and 3 bases from J, the junction contained 4 bases not matched to a gene. The CDR3 DNA reads TGTGCCAGCAGCGACGGACAGGGCCACACTGAAGCTTTCTTT. It translates to CASSDGQGHTEAFF.

The chain recombines TRBV7-9 with TRBJ2-7, with TRBD1 as a possible D gene (6 bases). Germline V lookup: CDR1 SEHNR, CDR2 FQNEAQ (reference sequence). The CDR3 contains 14 residues. V lost 3 bases and J 3 bases, leaving 12 bases between the germline ends. The CDR3 here is CASSFQTGLYEQYF. The CDR3 DNA follows: TGTGCCAGCAGCTTCCAGACAGGCCTCTACGAGCAGTACTTC.

The rearrangement links TRBV28 to TRBJ2-5; 9 nucleotides agree with TRBD2. CDR3 length: 13 residues. V lost 8 bases and J lost 5; bases outside the gene matches: 6. Germline V lookup: CDR1 MDHEN, CDR2 SYDVKM. This CDR3 reads CASGTSYRETQYF. As DNA, the CDR3 is TGTGCCAGCGGGACTAGCTACCGGGAGACCCAGTACTTC.

This clone turned up a few times. This rearrangement joins TRBV5-1 to TRBJ2-1; 10 bases match TRBD2. CDR1 SGHRS and CDR2 YFSETQ come from the germline V gene. V shed 4 bases and J 3 bases; nucleotides not matched to a gene: 7. The CDR3 has 16 residues. CDR3 in DNA: TGCGCCAGCAGCGAAAGCGGGAGGGCCCTCTACAATGAGCAGTTCTTC. Protein product: CASSESGRALYNEQFF.

This clone appeared a few times. The genes are TRBV19 and TRBJ2-3; possible D gene TRBD2, 5 bases. V gave up 9 bases and J gave up 2 bases, with 9 bases separating them. The germline V gene has CDR1 LNHDA and CDR2 SQIVND (reference sequence). The CDR3 consists of 12 residues. As DNA, the CDR3 is TGTGCCAGGAGGGAGCTCACAGATACGCAGTATTTT. It yields the protein CARRELTDTQYF. The complete variable domain, with remaining parts taken from reference TRBV19 and TRBJ2-3, reads DGGITQSPKYLFRKEGQNVTLSCEQNLNHDAMYWYRQDPGQGLRLIYYSQIVNDFQKGDIAEGYSVSREKKESFPLTVTSAQKNPTAFYLCARRELTDTQYFGPGTRLTVL.

V and J are TRBV9 and TRBJ2-3; D may be TRBD2 (5 bases). The CDR3 contains 13 residues. The germline CDR1 and CDR2 sequences are SGDLS and YYNGEE. Trimming left V 4 bases short and J 5 bases short, with 11 bases between. CDR3 region: CASSRTGKDTQYF. Here the CDR3 DNA reads TGTGCCAGCAGCCGGACGGGGAAAGATACGCAGTATTTT.